One sample yielded the 15 T cell receptor beta chains listed below, sequenced in a study of shared clonotypes between healthy human individuals. Only in-frame clones appear in the TCRdb table, and some are missing; sequencing was by immunoSEQ multiplex PCR. The sample has about 1.5 million clones, approximately 98% seen once. Sequencing used naive CD4+ T cells sorted from blood. This sample's subset: CD45RA+ positively selected. These receptors were taken from a man younger than 45 in good health.

V is TRBV30 and J is TRBJ1-3, with 9 bases lining up with TRBD1. Germline V gives CDR1 GTSNPN, CDR2 SVGIG (reference sequence). The CDR3 covers 16 residues. V lost 2 bases to trimming and J lost 2 bases; unmatched junction nucleotides: 7. CDR3 loop: CAWSPDRTGAGNTIYF. As DNA, the CDR3 is TGTGCCTGGAGTCCCGATAGGACAGGGGCTGGAAACACCATATATTTT.

This chain connects TRBV27 to TRBJ1-5; D ambiguous. Trimming pared 4 bases from V and 5 bases from J, leaving 9 bases between. From germline, CDR1 is MNHEY and CDR2 SMNVEV (reference sequence). This CDR3 is 13 amino acids long. The CDR3 coding sequence is TGTGCCAGCAGTTCAGGCAGCTATCAGCCCCAGCATTTT. This gives the protein CASSSGSYQPQHF.

Only one count was recorded for this clone. This chain links TRBV6-6 with TRBJ2-1; TRBD2 matches 9 bases. Germline CDR1 is MNHNY and CDR2 is SVGAGI (reference sequence). With V trimmed by 2 bases and J by 4 bases, 3 bases remained unmatched. This CDR3 is built from 15 residues. The CDR3 sequence is CASSYVLAGYNEQFF. The CDR3 DNA reads TGTGCCAGCAGTTACGTGCTAGCGGGGTACAATGAGCAGTTCTTC.

The chain links TRBV10-3 to TRBJ2-7; 7 nucleotides match TRBD1. Trimming at V came to 3 bases and at J to 2 bases, leaving 4 bases not matched to a gene. CDR3 length: 14 amino acids. Germline loops: CDR1 ENHRY, CDR2 SYGVKD. DNA for the CDR3: TGTGCCATCAGTGACCGCGGACAGGCCTACGAGCAGTACTTC. It specifies CAISDRGQAYEQYF.

The rearrangement joins TRBV6-4 to TRBJ2-1; D remains unclear. The CDR3 extends over 16 amino acids. Germline CDR1 reads MRHNA; CDR2 reads SNTAGT. V gave up 3 bases and J gave up 0 bases, with 12 bases separating them. Written as DNA, the CDR3 is TGTGCCAGCAGTGAAATGTGGCAGAGCTCCTACAATGAGCAGTTCTTC. It yields the protein CASSEMWQSSYNEQFF.

The gene calls are TRBV19 and TRBJ2-3; a possible D gene is TRBD1 (6 bases). V was clipped by 6 bases and J by 5 bases, with 15 bases between them. This CDR3 region has 14 residues. The V gene's germline CDR1 is LNHDA and CDR2 SQIVND (reference sequence). This chain's CDR3 is CASRVALGGDTQYF. The DNA of the CDR3 is TGTGCCAGTAGAGTAGCCCTAGGGGGAGATACGCAGTATTTT.

This chain connects TRBV28 to TRBJ1-1, with a weak D call TRBD1 (5 bases). The CDR3 has 11 residues. The germline V and J ends were trimmed by 6 bases and 8 bases, with 10 bases remaining between them. CDR1 MDHEN and CDR2 SYDVKM come from the germline V gene. The CDR3 spells CASRGQAEAFF. In DNA form, the CDR3 reads TGTGCCAGCAGAGGACAAGCCGAAGCTTTCTTT.

The V call is TRBV7-2, the J call TRBJ2-1; D uncertain. Germline CDR1 and CDR2: SGHTA and FQGNSA. This CDR3 region has 14 residues. With 3 bases removed from V and 4 bases from J, the gap between germline ends came to 10 bases. DNA of the CDR3: TGTGCCAGCAGCTTCCCGGGCCTTTACAATGAGCAGTTCTTC. As protein: CASSFPGLYNEQFF.

This sequence joins TRBV14 and TRBJ2-3, with D possibly matching TRBD2 (6 bases). The germline V gene encodes CDR1 SGHDN and CDR2 FVKESK. The CDR3 loop spans 12 amino acids. V lost 4 bases, J lost 10 bases, and 12 bases lay in between. CDR3 DNA sequence: TGTGCCAGCAGCCGCAGACTAGAGCCGCAGTATTTT. Residues: CASSRRLEPQYF. The full variable domain, its missing parts supplied by reference TRBV14 and TRBJ2-3, is EAGVTQFPSHSVIEKGQTVTLRCDPISGHDNLYWYRRVMGKEIKFLLHFVKESKQDESGMPNNRFLAERTGGTYSTLKVQPAELEDSGVYFCASSRRLEPQYFGPGTRLTVL.

The chain recombines TRBV7-7 with TRBJ2-7, with 9 nucleotides matching TRBD2. Germline CDR1 reads SSHAT; CDR2 reads FNYEAQ (reference sequence). This CDR3 is built from 13 residues. V lost 6 bases and J lost 6; bases outside the gene matches: 6. The chain's CDR3 is CASSIAGDSEQYF. DNA for the CDR3: TGTGCCAGCAGTATAGCGGGAGACAGCGAGCAGTACTTC.

This sequence joins TRBV7-3 and TRBJ2-5; TRBD2 aligns across 7 bases. Germline-derived CDR1 and CDR2 are SGHTA and FQGTGA. The junction had 7 bases not matched to a gene; V was cut back by 5 bases and J by 4 bases. This CDR3 contains 14 residues. CDR3 sequence reads: CASSPTPSGETQYF. The CDR3, as DNA: TGTGCCAGCAGCCCGACGCCTAGCGGAGAGACCCAGTACTTC.

CDR3 DNA sequence: TGTGCCAGCAGGGGTACTAGCGGACTGAATGAAAAGACCCAGTACTTC. Protein product: CASRGTSGLNEKTQYF. The rearrangement joins TRBV5-5 to TRBJ2-5; 8 bases agree with TRBD2. Germline assignment: CDR1 SGHKS and CDR2 YYEKEE (reference sequence). Trimming cost V 5 bases and J 6 bases; bases outside gene matches: 15. The CDR3 length is 16 residues.

This sequence joins TRBV2 and TRBJ2-4; 7 bases map to TRBD2. CDR1 and CDR2 (germline): SNHLY, FYNNEI. The V and J ends lost 8 bases and 4 bases, in that order; junction bases with no gene match: 5. The CDR3 length is 13 residues. The CDR3 reads CASGLAVKNIQYF. Here the CDR3 DNA reads TGTGCCAGCGGGCTAGCGGTAAAAAACATTCAGTACTTC.

This chain uses TRBV5-1 with TRBJ2-5; TRBD2 matches 8 bases. Germline values: CDR1 SGHRS, CDR2 YFSETQ. Unmatched junction bases numbered 5, after V lost 4 bases and J lost 3 bases. The CDR3 consists of 14 residues. CDR3 nucleotide sequence: TGCGCCAGCAGCGACCTAGCGGGTGAAGAGACCCAGTACTTC. This translates into CASSDLAGEETQYF.

J is TRBJ2-7 and V is TRBV7-6; D perhaps matches TRBD2 (6 bases). The V end was cut by 5 bases, the J end by 4 bases, with 21 bases between. The CDR3 covers 16 residues. The germline gives CDR1 SGHVS, CDR2 FNYEAQ. The CDR3 here is CASSPARGGTTYEQYF. The CDR3, as DNA: TGTGCCAGCAGCCCCGCCCGGGGAGGCACTACTTACGAGCAGTACTTC.